This TCR beta chain was obtained from a study of cytomegalovirus exposure and HLA in healthy donors. Study at large: Unique TCR beta sequences numbering approximately 120 million came from 150 million to 200 million T cells in an earlier analysis. Study results and caveats: Several of the most significant clusters appeared, in a later analysis, to be linked to common viral pathogens.

The donors gave bone marrow, and they were healthy. The PCR used 60 Vbeta and 13 Jbeta primers. Measured with immunoSEQ multiplex PCR; TCRdb has only the in-frame clones, and not every one. This sample has some 150,000 clones, with around 73% found just once. As for this clone: Its cognate antigen is unknown.

The germline CDR1 and CDR2 sequences are MNHNS and SASEGT. The CDR3 consists of 15 residues. V lost 6 bases, J lost 7 bases, and 9 bases stayed unmatched. The sequence was collected from a female donor in good health and CMV-seronegative. The rearrangement joins TRBV6-1 to TRBJ1-4; 9 bases map to TRBD1. The sample consisted of PBMCs. CDR3 sequence reads: CASRGGTGLSEKLFF. For the CDR3, the DNA is TGTGCCAGCAGGGGAGGGACAGGGCTTAGTGAAAAACTGTTTTTT.